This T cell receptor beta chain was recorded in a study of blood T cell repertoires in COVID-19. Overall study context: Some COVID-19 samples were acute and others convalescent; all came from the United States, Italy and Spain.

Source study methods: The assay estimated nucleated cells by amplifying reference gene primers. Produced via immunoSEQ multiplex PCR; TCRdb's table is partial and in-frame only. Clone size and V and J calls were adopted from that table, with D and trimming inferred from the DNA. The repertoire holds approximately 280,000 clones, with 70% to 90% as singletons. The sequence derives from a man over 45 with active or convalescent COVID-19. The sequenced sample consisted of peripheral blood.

CDR3 sequence (DNA): TGTGCCAGCAGTGGGCAGGGCCAGCCCCAGCATTTT. This codes for CASSGQGQPQHF. The gene calls are TRBV25-1 and TRBJ1-5, with D perhaps matching TRBD1 (5 bases). Trimming shortened V by 4 bases and J by 7 bases, and 8 bases separated the two germline ends. CDR3 size: 12 residues. The germline V gene has CDR1 MGHDK and CDR2 SYGVNS.